The rows below give T cell receptor beta chains drawn from one sample of a study of CD8 T cell repertoires and HIV-1 epitope variants. These receptors are not linked to any known antigen. The data were produced by immunoSEQ multiplex PCR, yet TCRdb's version contains in-frame clones alone and is incomplete. The repertoire consists of roughly 2,000 clones, with under 75% occurring once and the leading ten covering roughly 45%. Sample: cultured CD8+ T cells derived from PBMCs. These receptors were collected from a male donor with HIV. The CDR3 runs from the conserved cysteine through the conserved F or W. The D gene is left open where the match is weak. Clone size appears in some rows only: once, few, many, or a class for an expanded clone.

clone_size	v_call	j_call	d_call	cdr3_aa	cdr3_nt
-	TRBV5-1	TRBJ2-4	-	CASSLEASGFNIQYF	TGCGCCAGCAGCTTGGAGGCAAGCGGTTTCAACATTCAGTACTTC
-	TRBV4-3	TRBJ1-4	-	CASSQDGGEEEKLFF	TGCGCCAGCAGCCAAGATGGAGGGGAAGAAGAAAAACTGTTTTTT
few	TRBV9	TRBJ2-2	-	CASSSGGDTGELFF	TGTGCCAGCAGCTCAGGGGGGGACACCGGGGAGCTGTTTTTT
-	TRBV4-2	TRBJ2-5	TRBD2	CASSFSSGGQETQYF	TGTGCCAGCAGCTTTTCTAGCGGGGGGCAAGAGACCCAGTACTTC
few	TRBV19	TRBJ1-1	-	CASSDYGALNTEAFF	TGTGCCAGTAGTGATTACGGGGCTCTGAACACTGAAGCTTTCTTT
few	TRBV11-2	TRBJ2-7	-	CASRLTGSNEQYF	TGTGCCAGCAGATTGACAGGTTCCAACGAGCAGTACTTC
-	TRBV7-2	TRBJ1-4	-	CASSGAGAREKLFF	TGTGCCAGCAGCGGAGCGGGGGCTCGAGAAAAACTGTTTTTT
once	TRBV5-6	TRBJ2-5	-	CASSLLGWETQYF	TGTGCCAGCAGCTTGCTGGGGTGGGAGACCCAGTACTTC
-	TRBV2	TRBJ2-7	-	CASETGTYEQYF	TGTGCCAGCGAAACAGGGACCTACGAGCAGTACTTC
-	TRBV2	TRBJ2-7	TRBD1	CASREPDRGRFEQYF	TGTGCCAGCAGGGAGCCCGACAGGGGGCGATTCGAGCAGTACTTC
-	TRBV5-1	TRBJ2-1	-	CASSLGVYNEQFF	TGCGCCAGCAGCTTGGGTGTCTACAATGAGCAGTTCTTC
-	TRBV19	TRBJ2-1	-	CASSIGPSSYNEQFF	TGTGCCAGTAGTATAGGACCGAGCTCCTACAATGAGCAGTTCTTC
-	TRBV19	TRBJ1-4	-	CASRDGAEKLFF	TGTGCCAGTAGGGACGGCGCGGAAAAACTGTTTTTT
-	TRBV4-1	TRBJ2-7	-	CASSQDPAGMTYEQYF	TGCGCCAGCAGCCAAGATCCCGCAGGGATGACCTACGAGCAGTACTTC
-	TRBV7-2	TRBJ1-5	-	CASSSEGYSNQPQHF	TGTGCCAGCAGCTCGGAGGGCTATAGCAATCAGCCCCAGCATTTT
-	TRBV7-6	TRBJ2-7	-	CASSSDRTYEQYF	TGTGCCAGCAGCTCAGACAGAACCTACGAGCAGTACTTC
-	TRBV6-5	TRBJ2-7	TRBD2	CASSPGGGEQYF	TGTGCCAGCAGCCCGGGGGGGGGCGAGCAGTACTTC
-	TRBV5-6	TRBJ1-1	-	CASSVPGPGPEAFF	TGTGCCAGCAGCGTACCGGGGCCCGGCCCTGAAGCTTTCTTT
-	TRBV10-3	TRBJ2-7	-	CATLGDSTYEQYF	TGTGCCACCCTAGGGGACTCTACTTACGAGCAGTACTTC
-	TRBV28	TRBJ1-2	-	CASSPVWTYGYTF	TGTGCCAGCAGTCCCGTTTGGACGTATGGCTACACCTTC
-	TRBV19	TRBJ2-3	-	CASSIETGPGDTQYF	TGTGCCAGTAGTATAGAAACAGGGCCCGGAGATACGCAGTATTTT
-	TRBV5-6	TRBJ2-3	TRBD1	CASSLEQGDTDTQYF	TGTGCCAGCAGCTTGGAACAGGGGGACACAGATACGCAGTATTTT
-	TRBV6-5	TRBJ2-1	TRBD2	CASSYSASGSGNEQFF	TGTGCCAGCAGTTACTCGGCTAGCGGGAGCGGCAATGAGCAGTTCTTC
few	TRBV27	TRBJ1-6	TRBD1	CASSSGTALHF	TGTGCCAGCAGTTCCGGGACAGCCCTCCACTTT
-	TRBV28	TRBJ2-7	TRBD1	CASSLGTALYEQYF	TGTGCCAGCAGTCTCGGGACAGCCCTCTACGAGCAGTACTTC
-	TRBV30	TRBJ2-3	-	CASISGHSYTDTQYF	TGTGCGTCCATCTCGGGCCACTCCTACACAGATACGCAGTATTTT
-	TRBV6-6	TRBJ2-7	TRBD1	CASSYKGQGTLYEQYF	TGTGCCAGCAGTTACAAGGGACAGGGTACGCTATACGAGCAGTACTTC
-	TRBV4-1	TRBJ2-3	-	CASSQDLMGRVGWFDTQYF	TGCGCCAGCAGCCAAGATCTAATGGGGCGGGTAGGGTGGTTCGATACGCAGTATTTT
-	TRBV2	TRBJ1-1	-	CASRGIMNTEAFF	TGTGCCAGCCGTGGAATTATGAACACTGAAGCTTTCTTT
-	TRBV29-1	TRBJ1-3	-	CSTAAGGGNTIYF	TGCAGCACCGCCGCGGGAGGCGGAAACACCATATATTTT
-	TRBV29-1	TRBJ2-7	TRBD2	CSVDGWEGSYEQYF	TGCAGCGTTGATGGTTGGGAGGGCTCCTACGAGCAGTACTTC
-	TRBV19	TRBJ2-3	-	CASSSFSTDTQYF	TGTGCCAGTTCTTCGTTTAGCACAGATACGCAGTATTTT
-	TRBV5-4	TRBJ2-3	-	CASSLSGWADTQYF	TGTGCCAGCAGCTTGAGCGGGTGGGCAGATACGCAGTATTTT
few	TRBV29-1	TRBJ1-1	-	CSASLTDMNTEAFF	TGCAGCGCATCCCTGACAGATATGAACACTGAAGCTTTCTTT
-	TRBV5-6	TRBJ2-5	-	CASSPGRGLGETQYF	TGTGCCAGCAGCCCGGGGAGGGGGCTGGGGGAGACCCAGTACTTC
-	TRBV2	TRBJ2-4	-	CASSAMGTAKNIQYF	TGTGCCAGCAGTGCTATGGGGACAGCCAAAAACATTCAGTACTTC
-	TRBV27	TRBJ2-7	-	CASSPTQGLSYEQYF	TGTGCCAGCAGTCCCACCCAAGGGCTATCCTACGAGCAGTACTTC